These 31 T cell receptor beta chains were all obtained from the same sample, sequenced in a study of T cell responses to AZD1222 COVID-19 vaccine. Clones were sequenced by immunoSEQ multiplex PCR, and TCRdb holds only the in-frame ones, with some missing. This table has tens of thousands of clones, more than 75% appearing once. Sequencing used peripheral blood, obtained 28 days after the second AZD1222 dose. All receptors come from an adult who received the AZD1222 COVID-19 vaccine.

The chain carries TRBV19 and TRBJ1-2; the match to TRBD1 covers 11 bases. This CDR3 contains 18 residues. Germline V gives CDR1 LNHDA, CDR2 SQIVND (reference sequence). Trimming removed 6 bases from V and 2 bases from J; junction bases left unmatched: 14. The CDR3: CASSLYSGTGGLNYGYTF. The CDR3 bases are TGTGCCAGTAGCCTTTACTCCGGGACAGGGGGTCTCAACTATGGCTACACCTTC. The full variable domain, rest sourced from reference TRBV19 and TRBJ1-2, is DGGITQSPKYLFRKEGQNVTLSCEQNLNHDAMYWYRQDPGQGLRLIYYSQIVNDFQKGDIAEGYSVSREKKESFPLTVTSAQKNPTAFYLCASSLYSGTGGLNYGYTFGSGTRLTVV.

The genes are TRBV13 and TRBJ1-2; D is unclear. With 5 bases removed from V and 3 bases from J, the gap between germline ends came to 10 bases. From germline, CDR1 is PRHDT and CDR2 FYEKMQ (reference sequence). CDR3 length equals 13 residues. CDR3 region: CASSRDGYYGYTF. CDR3 nucleotide sequence: TGTGCCAGCAGCCGTGACGGATACTATGGCTACACCTTC.

The V call is TRBV5-4, the J call TRBJ1-1; D is unclear. The CDR3 contains 16 residues. V was shortened by 0 bases and J by 0 bases, with 12 bases between the two germline ends. CDR1 and CDR2 from the germline V gene are SGHNT and YYREEE (reference sequence). The CDR3 region is CASSLDNKVMNTEAFF. The CDR3 region has the DNA TGTGCCAGCAGCTTGGATAACAAGGTGATGAACACTGAAGCTTTCTTT. Supplemented by reference TRBV5-4 and TRBJ1-1, the full variable domain reads ETGVTQSPTHLIKTRGQQVTLRCSSQSGHNTVSWYQQALGQGPQFIFQYYREEENGRGNFPPRFSGLQFPNYSSELNVNALELDDSALYLCASSLDNKVMNTEAFFGQGTRLTVV.

The chain links TRBV19 to TRBJ1-4, with 10 bases lining up with TRBD1. The V segment lost 5 bases and the J segment 0 bases; nucleotides outside the gene matches: 12. Looked up from germline, CDR1 is LNHDA and CDR2 is SQIVND (reference sequence). This CDR3 has 19 amino acids. The CDR3 DNA follows: TGTGCCAGTAGTTTCGTCCTACCGGGACAGGGGCCAACTAATGAAAAACTGTTTTTT. Translation: CASSFVLPGQGPTNEKLFF.

The genes are TRBV6-5 and TRBJ2-1, with a possible D match to TRBD1 (5 bases). Trimming removed 0 bases at V and 12 bases at J, with 15 bases between. Germline assignment: CDR1 MNHEY and CDR2 SVGAGI. The CDR3 has 14 amino acids. The CDR3 DNA sequence: TGTGCCAGCAGTTACTCTCTGGGGCCCGGTGGGCAGTTCTTC. As protein: CASSYSLGPGGQFF.

The chain combines TRBV6-5 with TRBJ2-3; D is unresolved. CDR1 is MNHEY, CDR2 SVGAGI, per germline. V lost 6 bases, J lost 0 bases, and 4 bases lay in between. The CDR3 totals 12 residues. CDR3 DNA sequence: TGTGCCAGCAGAACTAGCACAGATACGCAGTATTTT. It encodes CASRTSTDTQYF.

This chain uses TRBV2 with TRBJ2-7, with D possibly being TRBD2 (6 bases). Germline values: CDR1 SNHLY, CDR2 FYNNEI. The CDR3 is 13 amino acids. V dropped 3 bases and J dropped 7 bases, with 13 bases sitting between them. The CDR3 DNA is TGTGCCAGCAGTGAGGTCGGAGGGCTGGAGCAGTACTTC. It codes for CASSEVGGLEQYF.

V is TRBV6-2 or TRBV6-3 and J is TRBJ2-4, with D perhaps matching TRBD1 (6 bases). From germline, CDR1 is MNHEY and CDR2 SVGEGT. Trimming removed 6 bases from V and 3 bases from J, with 15 bases in between. The CDR3 has 15 amino acids. The CDR3 here is CASSPETGGKNIQYF. CDR3 sequence (DNA): TGTGCCAGCAGCCCCGAGACAGGAGGCAAAAACATTCAGTACTTC.

The V call is TRBV7-9, the J call TRBJ2-3, with 8 bases aligning to TRBD2. With 6 bases clipped from V and 2 bases from J, the junction kept 7 bases outside the gene matches. The CDR3 is 15 amino acids. CDR1 and CDR2 from the germline V gene are SEHNR and FQNEAQ (reference sequence). CDR3 nucleotides: TGTGCCAGCAGTTTTCGGGGGGGGACCACAGATACGCAGTATTTT. It specifies CASSFRGGTTDTQYF.

This chain connects TRBV4-1 to TRBJ2-7; weak D call: TRBD2 (7 bases). The length of the CDR3 is 18 residues. V was shortened by 3 bases and J by 0 bases, with 21 bases between the two germline ends. Germline assignment: CDR1 MGHRA and CDR2 YSYEKL. CDR3 sequence: CASSQGIVGGGASYEQYF. The CDR3 DNA reads TGCGCCAGCAGCCAGGGGATCGTTGGAGGGGGGGCCTCCTACGAGCAGTACTTC.

This clone was counted a few times. This chain connects TRBV7-8 to TRBJ1-2; weak D call: TRBD1 (5 bases). This CDR3 comprises 12 residues. CDR1 is SGHVS and CDR2 is FQNEAQ in the germline V gene. V was cut by 2 bases and J by 5 bases, with 6 bases left in between. Here the CDR3 DNA reads TGTGCCAGCAGCTTAACAGGTTATGGCTACACCTTC. Protein sequence: CASSLTGYGYTF.

The chain employs TRBV5-4 and TRBJ2-2; 9 bases line up with TRBD2. In germline, CDR1 is SGHNT, CDR2 YYREEE (reference sequence). The CDR3 covers 15 residues. V was pared by 5 bases and J by 7 bases, with 9 bases of the junction left unmatched. The DNA for the CDR3 is TGTGCCAGCAGAACCGCGGGGGGGCCACACGGGGAGCTGTTTTTT. Its protein is CASRTAGGPHGELFF.

The CDR3 DNA is TGTGCCAGCCGGAGGGATACCGGGGAGCTGTTTTTT. It yields the protein CASRRDTGELFF. The J gene is TRBJ2-2, the V gene TRBV2; D may be TRBD2 (6 bases). Trimming stripped 8 bases from V and 5 bases from J, with 9 bases between. The CDR3 sequence is 12 residues long. Per the germline V gene, CDR1 is SNHLY and CDR2 is FYNNEI. The variable domain in full, with the rest retrieved from reference TRBV2 and TRBJ2-2, is EPEVTQTPSHQVTQMGQEVILRCVPISNHLYFYWYRQILGQKVEFLVSFYNNEISEKSEIFDDQFSVERPDGSNFTLKIRSTKLEDSAMYFCASRRDTGELFFGEGSRLTVL.

There are a few counts of this clone. The V and J genes are TRBV9 and TRBJ2-7, with D possibly matching TRBD1 (6 bases). Trimming left V 4 bases short and J 6 bases short, with 11 bases between. Germline lookup yields CDR1 SGDLS and CDR2 YYNGEE. This CDR3 comprises 12 residues. The CDR3 region is CASSRDNGEQYF. The CDR3, as DNA: TGTGCCAGCAGCCGGGACAATGGCGAGCAGTACTTC. Using reference TRBV9 and TRBJ2-7 for the parts outside the CDR3, the full variable domain is DSGVTQTPKHLITATGQRVTLRCSPRSGDLSVYWYQQSLDQGLQFLIQYYNGEERAKGNILERFSAQQFPDLHSELNLSSLELGDSALYFCASSRDNGEQYFGPGTRLTVT.

The chain uses TRBV19 and TRBJ2-2; D might be TRBD1 or TRBD2, each matching 5 bases. Germline CDR1 is LNHDA and CDR2 is SQIVND (reference sequence). This CDR3 is 15 amino acids long. Trimming removed 3 bases from V and 3 bases from J, with 11 bases in between. The CDR3, as DNA: TGTGCCAGTAGTATTATTGGGACGCACACCGGGGAGCTGTTTTTT. Translated: CASSIIGTHTGELFF.

This rearrangement joins TRBV9 to TRBJ1-3; 7 positions match TRBD1. Germline assignment: CDR1 SGDLS and CDR2 YYNGEE. The CDR3 runs 17 residues. After removal of 3 bases from V and 0 bases from J, the junction contained 9 bases not matched to a gene. CDR3 loop: CASSETTGVSSGNTIYF. In DNA form, the CDR3 reads TGTGCCAGCAGCGAGACCACAGGGGTCTCCTCTGGAAACACCATATATTTT.

V and J are TRBV14 and TRBJ2-3; 7 bases match TRBD1. CDR1 and CDR2 from the germline V gene are SGHDN and FVKESK. The trim removed 0 bases at V and 8 bases at J, leaving 8 bases unmatched. The CDR3 runs 15 residues. This CDR3 is CASSQELQGQSTQYF. The CDR3, as DNA: TGTGCCAGCAGCCAAGAGTTACAGGGACAGAGTACGCAGTATTTT.

This rearrangement joins TRBV5-1 to TRBJ1-6; 9 bases line up with TRBD1. V gave up 4 bases and J gave up 10 bases; unmatched junction bases: 9. Germline loops: CDR1 SGHRS, CDR2 YFSETQ. The CDR3 runs 15 residues. Here the CDR3 DNA reads TGCGCCAGCAGCCCTGGGGACAGGGATACATCACCCCTCCACTTT. Protein sequence: CASSPGDRDTSPLHF.

The gene calls are TRBV5-1 and TRBJ1-1; D is unclear. V was trimmed by 5 bases and J by 0 bases, leaving 17 bases between them. Germline V gene lookup returns CDR1 SGHRS and CDR2 YFSETQ. The CDR3 length is 16 residues. The CDR3 nucleotides read TGCGCCAGCAGGGGTCTTACAACTAACATGAACACTGAAGCTTTCTTT. It specifies CASRGLTTNMNTEAFF.

The rearrangement links TRBV5-4 to TRBJ2-5; 8 positions match TRBD1. Per the germline V gene, CDR1 is SGHNT and CDR2 is YYREEE (reference sequence). CDR3 size: 18 residues. J gave up 1 base and V 4 bases, and 15 bases lay outside the gene matches. The CDR3 DNA reads as TGTGCCAGCAGCCCCGGGAAATATAACAGGGGGTTCCAAGAGACCCAGTACTTC. Its translation: CASSPGKYNRGFQETQYF.

The genes are TRBV6-5 and TRBJ1-6; the D gene is possibly TRBD1 (5 bases). Germline CDR1 MNHEY, CDR2 SVGAGI. CDR3 size: 15 residues. V shed 6 bases and J shed 9 bases, with 18 bases lying between them. The chain's CDR3 is CASSLGGQGFSPLHF. The CDR3 region has the DNA TGTGCCAGCAGCCTTGGTGGGCAGGGTTTTTCACCCCTCCACTTT.

This rearrangement joins TRBV7-9 to TRBJ2-4; 10 positions match TRBD2. This CDR3 has 16 residues. Per germline, CDR1 SEHNR and CDR2 FQNEAQ (reference sequence). V shed 5 bases, J shed 0 bases, and the junction held 4 bases outside the gene matches. CDR3 in amino acids: CASSQPSGGAKNIQYF. The CDR3 coding sequence is TGTGCCAGCAGCCAACCTAGCGGGGGAGCCAAAAACATTCAGTACTTC.

This sequence joins TRBV28 and TRBJ2-7; 8 bases are shared with TRBD2. V dropped 1 base and J dropped 3; count of bases not matched to a gene: 8. Germline V gene data show CDR1 as MDHEN and CDR2 as SYDVKM. The CDR3 has 16 amino acids. CDR3 residues: CASSLFRASGFYEQYF. As DNA, the CDR3 is TGTGCCAGCAGTTTATTTAGGGCTAGCGGGTTCTACGAGCAGTACTTC.

The chain couples TRBV12-3 or TRBV12-4 to TRBJ2-2; D gene unclear. Trimming shortened V by 6 bases and J by 8 bases, and 13 bases separated the two germline ends. This CDR3 has 13 amino acids. This CDR3 reads CASRLIGEGELFF. The DNA for the CDR3 is TGTGCCAGCAGATTGATTGGGGAAGGGGAGCTGTTTTTT.

This clone was observed a handful of times. This chain connects TRBV10-3 to TRBJ1-4, with D perhaps TRBD1 (5 bases). CDR1 is ENHRY, CDR2 SYGVKD, per germline. Trimming took off 2 bases at V and 8 bases at J, with 6 bases between the two ends. The CDR3 spans 12 residues. CDR3 nucleotide sequence: TGTGCCATCAGTGAGGAGGGGGAAAAACTGTTTTTT. It is translated as CAISEEGEKLFF.

The count of this clone is one. The chain has TRBV29-1 and TRBJ1-1, with 9 bases lining up with TRBD1. This CDR3 has 14 amino acids. After removal of 6 bases from V and 0 bases from J, the junction contained 5 bases not matched to a gene. Looked up from germline, CDR1 is SQVTM and CDR2 is ANQGSEA. CDR3 residues: CSVFNRGLNTEAFF. DNA for the CDR3: TGCAGCGTATTTAACAGGGGGCTGAACACTGAAGCTTTCTTT.

The rearrangement links TRBV19 to TRBJ1-1; D is unclear. V lost 5 bases, J lost 5 bases, and 6 bases lay in between. This CDR3 contains 11 residues. CDR1 is LNHDA and CDR2 is SQIVND in the germline V gene (reference sequence). The CDR3, as DNA: TGTGCCAGTAGTCAGTGGACTGAAGCTTTCTTT. This gives the protein CASSQWTEAFF.

Only a few counts were recorded for this clone. The chain recombines TRBV7-3 with TRBJ2-2; D gene ambiguous. Germline V gene data show CDR1 as SGHTA and CDR2 as FQGTGA. Trimming took off 4 bases at V and 8 bases at J, with 14 bases between the two ends. The CDR3 has 14 residues. In DNA, the CDR3 is TGTGCCAGCAGCTCCACAAATGAAGCTGGGGAGCTGTTTTTT. This translates into CASSSTNEAGELFF.

This chain connects TRBV7-8 to TRBJ1-1, with D possibly TRBD1 on 6 matching bases. Trimming removed 5 bases from V and 8 bases from J, with 15 bases in between. This CDR3 contains 13 residues. Germline V lookup: CDR1 SGHVS, CDR2 FQNEAQ. CDR3 sequence (DNA): TGTGCCAGCAGCCCGAACAGGGTGAAGGAAGCTTTCTTT. Its protein is CASSPNRVKEAFF.

The chain couples TRBV7-2 to TRBJ2-5, with 8 bases lining up with TRBD2. The CDR3 is 15 amino acids. The germline CDR1 and CDR2 sequences are SGHTA and FQGNSA. V was clipped by 5 bases and J by 5 bases; unmatched bases: 10. CDR3 DNA: TGTGCCAGCAGCCCCAATAGCGGGAACGGGGAGACCCAGTACTTC. Translated, it gives CASSPNSGNGETQYF. Full variable domain (rest looked up from reference TRBV7-2 and TRBJ2-5): GAGVSQSPSNKVTEKGKDVELRCDPISGHTALYWYRQSLGQGLEFLIYFQGNSAPDKSGLPSDRFSAERTGGSVSTLTIQRTQQEDSAVYLCASSPNSGNGETQYFGPGTRLLVL.

The gene calls are TRBV19 and TRBJ1-5; D gene unclear. V was pared by 3 bases and J by 0 bases, with 12 bases between. Germline V gives CDR1 LNHDA, CDR2 SQIVND (reference sequence). CDR3 length: 16 residues. CDR3 DNA: TGTGCCAGTAGTATGGAGTGGGAATATAGCAATCAGCCCCAGCATTTT. Residues: CASSMEWEYSNQPQHF.